The clone carrying this T cell receptor beta chain came up many times. The source of the sample is a study of spatial heterogeneity in lung cancer. TCRdb re-called the 5' RACE reads with MiXCR, one entry per CDR3 protein. The sample consists of about 23,000 distinct CDR3 sequences, 3% to 3.5% of them appearing once. The sample's time point: sample taken at primary tumor resection. Samples came from roughly 72 TRACERx patients with untreated early-stage lung cancer. Frozen PBMC, nontumor lung or tumor provided whole RNA, which was sequenced unsorted. Sequenced material: PBMCs, taken at surgery. This clonotype was sampled from a female donor with early-stage non-small cell lung cancer.

CDR3 nucleotides: TGTGCCAGCTCACCACCGGGACTAGCGCCGAGCTCCTACGAGCAGTACTTC. It encodes CASSPPGLAPSSYEQYF. The genes are TRBV18 and TRBJ2-7; TRBD2 matches 10 bases. Germline assignment: CDR1 KGHSH and CDR2 LQKENI. The V and J ends lost 0 bases and 0 bases, in that order; junction bases with no gene match: 5. This CDR3 is built from 17 residues.